The clone carrying this T cell receptor beta chain was counted between two and nine times. TCR beta CDR3 amplification used RNA transcripts. First-round RT-PCR used HTBI primers; second-round multiplex PCR followed. A single record per CDR3 protein comes from TCRdb applying MiXCR to the multiplex PCR reads. The sample lists about 700,000 distinct CDR3 sequences, roughly two fifths occurring once. If patients had other autoimmune diseases, uncontrolled infections, pregnancy or lactation, they were excluded. The PBMCs originated from roughly 11 ml of fresh peripheral blood. The data are from a study of Graves' ophthalmopathy and Graves' hyperthyroidism. This CDR3 is 16 amino acids long. V was pared by 8 bases and J by 0 bases, with 14 bases between. Germline V gene sequence: CDR1 MGHDK, CDR2 SYGVNS.

Input material: peripheral blood. The chain employs TRBV25-1 and TRBJ2-6; a weak D match, TRBD2 (7 bases). This clonotype was sampled from an adult man with Graves' ophthalmopathy. The CDR3 loop reads CASGRRGGSGANVLTF. The CDR3 DNA sequence: TGTGCCAGCGGCCGAAGGGGGGGCTCTGGGGCCAACGTCCTGACTTTC.